These T cell receptor beta chains were read from a single sample in a study of T-cell reconstitution after alpha-beta-depleted transplantation in children. TCRdb ran MiXCR on the PCR reads and lists one entry per CDR3 protein. The sample yields 150,000 to 250,000 distinct CDR3 sequences, roughly 6% seen once. The sample here was PBMCs, taken before TCRalphabeta/CD19-depleted stem cell transplant. The receptors originated from a girl less than two years old with combined immunodeficiency, due to receive a stem cell transplant. The CDR3 runs from the conserved cysteine through the conserved F or W. A D gene is named only where the DNA matches it firmly. Clone size is given for some rows only: seen once, a few or many times, or a class if the clone is expanded.

size: many; D: TRBD1; J: TRBJ2-2; V: TRBV7-9; CDR3: CASSPAQGLTGELFF; DNA: TGTGCCAGCAGCCCTGCACAGGGGCTCACCGGGGAGCTGTTTTTT
size: many; D: TRBD2; J: TRBJ2-1; V: TRBV29-1; CDR3: CSVEGTSGGDYNEQFF; DNA: TGCAGCGTTGAAGGGACTAGCGGAGGGGATTACAATGAGCAGTTCTTC
size: many; D: .; J: TRBJ2-5; V: TRBV5-1; CDR3: CASSSLGITETQYF; DNA: TGCGCCAGCAGTTCCCTAGGGATTACGGAGACCCAGTACTTC
size: many; D: .; J: TRBJ1-1; V: TRBV29-1; CDR3: CSVVGRRLSSTEAFF; DNA: TGCAGCGTTGTAGGACGGCGTCTCTCCTCCACTGAAGCTTTCTTT
size: many; D: .; J: TRBJ1-1; V: TRBV29-1; CDR3: CSVSGQPSTEAFF; DNA: TGCAGCGTCTCCGGACAGCCTTCCACTGAAGCTTTCTTT
size: many; D: TRBD1; J: TRBJ2-1; V: TRBV10-3; CDR3: CAISESGTASYNEQFF; DNA: TGTGCCATCAGTGAGTCCGGGACAGCGTCCTACAATGAGCAGTTCTTC
size: many; D: TRBD2; J: TRBJ2-5; V: TRBV7-2; CDR3: CASSLVSAGGPETQYF; DNA: TGTGCCAGCAGCTTAGTTTCTGCGGGAGGGCCAGAGACCCAGTACTTC
size: many; D: .; J: TRBJ2-7; V: TRBV27; CDR3: CASSSGPWDEQYF; DNA: TGTGCCAGCAGTTCGGGACCTTGGGACGAGCAGTACTTC
size: .; D: .; J: TRBJ2-3; V: TRBV7-6; CDR3: CASSYGRLPSTDTQYF; DNA: TGTGCCAGCAGTTACGGACGCCTGCCTAGCACAGATACGCAGTATTTT
size: many; D: TRBD1; J: TRBJ2-1; V: TRBV29-1; CDR3: CSVPDRESYNEQFF; DNA: TGCAGCGTTCCCGACAGGGAATCCTACAATGAGCAGTTCTTC
size: many; D: .; J: TRBJ2-1; V: TRBV10-3; CDR3: CAISDTGYYNEQFF; DNA: TGTGCCATCAGTGACACAGGTTACTACAATGAGCAGTTCTTC
size: few; D: TRBD1; J: TRBJ2-7; V: TRBV7-8; CDR3: CASSFYRGEQYF; DNA: TGTGCCAGCAGCTTCTACAGGGGCGAGCAGTACTTC
size: many; D: .; J: TRBJ2-7; V: TRBV10-3; CDR3: CAISESTGVGPASFYEQYF; DNA: TGTGCCATCAGTGAGTCGACAGGCGTCGGCCCGGCTTCCTTCTACGAGCAGTACTTC
size: many; D: TRBD2; J: TRBJ2-2; V: TRBV7-2; CDR3: CASRSTSGSNTGELFF; DNA: TGTGCCAGCAGGTCGACTAGCGGGAGTAACACCGGGGAGCTGTTTTTT
size: few; D: .; J: TRBJ2-1; V: TRBV4-3; CDR3: CASSQLGGEGELNNEQFF; DNA: TGCGCCAGCAGCCAATTGGGGGGGGAGGGGGAGTTGAACAATGAGCAGTTCTTC
size: many; D: TRBD1; J: TRBJ2-1; V: TRBV20-1; CDR3: CSARDQGAKDNEQFF; DNA: TGCAGTGCTAGAGACCAGGGGGCGAAGGACAATGAGCAGTTCTTC
size: few; D: TRBD2; J: TRBJ2-5; V: TRBV11-2; CDR3: CASSRAAGGWETQYF; DNA: TGTGCCAGCAGCCGGGCAGCGGGGGGGTGGGAGACCCAGTACTTC
size: few; D: TRBD1; J: TRBJ2-5; V: TRBV3-1; CDR3: CASSQRRQGETQYF; DNA: TGTGCCAGCAGCCAGCGACGACAGGGCGAGACCCAGTACTTC
size: many; D: .; J: TRBJ1-1; V: TRBV9; CDR3: CASSVRGEPNTEAFF; DNA: TGTGCCAGCAGCGTGAGGGGGGAACCGAACACTGAAGCTTTCTTT
size: many; D: .; J: TRBJ1-2; V: TRBV28; CDR3: CASSNNYGYTF; DNA: TGTGCCAGCAGCAACAACTATGGCTACACCTTC
size: many; D: .; J: TRBJ2-1; V: TRBV29-1; CDR3: CSVEARHLTSYNEQFF; DNA: TGCAGCGTTGAAGCGCGACACCTTACCTCCTACAATGAGCAGTTCTTC
size: many; D: .; J: TRBJ2-7; V: TRBV20-1; CDR3: CSAGARDWVLYEQYF; DNA: TGCAGTGCTGGCGCGCGAGATTGGGTCCTCTACGAGCAGTACTTC
size: many; D: .; J: TRBJ2-7; V: TRBV5-8; CDR3: CASSFPGLIYEQYF; DNA: TGTGCCAGCAGCTTCCCGGGACTGATCTACGAGCAGTACTTC
size: many; D: .; J: TRBJ1-5; V: TRBV4-3; CDR3: CASSQEGTGNQPQHF; DNA: TGCGCCAGCAGCCAAGAAGGAACGGGCAATCAGCCCCAGCATTTT
size: .; D: .; J: TRBJ2-7; V: TRBV14; CDR3: CASSPTWGEQYF; DNA: TGTGCCAGCAGCCCCACTTGGGGCGAGCAGTACTTC